The 28 T cell receptor beta chains presented below share a single source sample, sequenced in a study of blood T cell repertoires in COVID-19. Produced via immunoSEQ multiplex PCR; TCRdb's table is partial and in-frame only. The sample has around 250,000 clones, under 90% seen once. The sequenced material came from peripheral blood. The receptor set was obtained from a woman in her 40s who had recovered from COVID-19.

The count of this clone is one. The chain carries TRBV5-6 and TRBJ2-1, with 8 positions matching TRBD2. In germline, CDR1 is SGHDT, CDR2 YYEEEE. This CDR3 spans 14 amino acids. The V segment lost 2 bases and the J segment 8 bases; nucleotides outside the gene matches: 6. The DNA of the CDR3 is TGTGCCAGCAGCTTTAGCGGGAATATCGATGAGCAGTTCTTC. Its translation is CASSFSGNIDEQFF.

The CDR3 DNA reads as TGTGCCACCAGCCCCGACCGGTCCAGGGGGCGCAGTACTGAAGCTTTCTTT. Translating it yields CATSPDRSRGRSTEAFF. V is TRBV15 and J is TRBJ1-1, with TRBD1 matching over 8 bases. V lost 5 bases to trimming and J lost 5 bases; unmatched junction nucleotides: 16. This CDR3 spans 17 amino acids. Germline CDR1 and CDR2: LNHNV and YYDKDF (reference sequence).

The gene calls are TRBV7-3 and TRBJ2-3, with TRBD1 matching 8 bases. The CDR3 sequence is 15 residues long. Germline V gene lookup returns CDR1 SGHTA and CDR2 FQGTGA. V lost 5 bases and J lost 2; bases outside the gene matches: 6. The CDR3 nucleotides are TGTGCCAGCAGCCCGACGACAGGGGTCACAGATACGCAGTATTTT. Translation: CASSPTTGVTDTQYF.

The rearrangement links TRBV3-1 (or the pseudogene TRBV3-2) to TRBJ1-2; D remains unclear. The CDR3 sequence is 15 residues long. V was trimmed by 1 base and J by 6 bases, leaving 15 bases between them. Germline lookup yields CDR1 LGHDT and CDR2 YNNKEL (reference sequence). The CDR3 loop reads CASSQVRGSGNGYTF. DNA for the CDR3: TGTGCCAGCAGCCAAGTCCGCGGGTCGGGGAATGGCTACACCTTC.

V is TRBV4-1 and J is TRBJ1-5, with 8 nucleotides matching TRBD1. This CDR3 region has 15 residues. The V segment lost 5 bases and the J segment 6 bases; nucleotides outside the gene matches: 9. Germline V gene sequence: CDR1 MGHRA, CDR2 YSYEKL. This CDR3 is CASSDIQGVGQPQHF. In DNA, the CDR3 is TGCGCCAGCAGCGACATACAGGGGGTAGGTCAGCCCCAGCATTTT.

The chain employs TRBV7-9 and TRBJ1-5, with D perhaps matching TRBD1 (5 bases). CDR1 and CDR2 (germline): SEHNR, FQNEAQ (reference sequence). V gave up 4 bases and J gave up 4 bases, with 14 bases separating them. The CDR3 covers 15 residues. Here the CDR3 DNA reads TGTGCCAGCAGCTCCGAGGGAGGGGAGAATCAGCCCCAGCATTTT. Amino acids: CASSSEGGENQPQHF. Full variable domain (rest looked up from reference TRBV7-9 and TRBJ1-5): DTGVSQNPRHKITKRGQNVTFRCDPISEHNRLYWYRQTLGQGPEFLTYFQNEAQLEKSRLLSDRFSAERPKGSFSTLEIQRTEQGDSAMYLCASSSEGGENQPQHFGDGTRLSIL.

The chain has TRBV7-2 and TRBJ1-4; D is ambiguous. Trimming took 4 bases from V and 0 from J, leaving 3 bases between them. CDR3 size: 13 residues. Germline V gives CDR1 SGHTA, CDR2 FQGNSA. This chain's CDR3 is CASSSSTNEKLFF. The CDR3 bases are TGTGCCAGCAGCTCGTCAACTAATGAAAAACTGTTTTTT. Variable domain in full (rest from reference TRBV7-2 and TRBJ1-4): GAGVSQSPSNKVTEKGKDVELRCDPISGHTALYWYRQSLGQGLEFLIYFQGNSAPDKSGLPSDRFSAERTGGSVSTLTIQRTQQEDSAVYLCASSSSTNEKLFFGSGTQLSVL.

The chain uses TRBV7-9 and TRBJ2-1; 10 bases are a match to TRBD2. V gave up 4 bases and J gave up 7 bases; unmatched junction bases: 10. The CDR3 is 16 residues long. The germline V gene has CDR1 SEHNR and CDR2 FQNEAQ (reference sequence). In nucleotides, the CDR3 is TGTGCCAGCAGCTCGCCGCTAGCGGGAGAGTCTAATGAGCAGTTCTTC. Amino acid sequence: CASSSPLAGESNEQFF.

The rearrangement links TRBV7-9 to TRBJ2-1; a weak D match, TRBD1 (6 bases). Looked up from germline, CDR1 is SEHNR and CDR2 is FQNEAQ (reference sequence). The CDR3 has 15 residues. V gave up 2 bases and J gave up 8 bases, with 16 bases separating them. CDR3 coding DNA: TGTGCCAGCAGCTTATTCCAGGGGTCGGAGGATGAGCAGTTCTTC. It translates to CASSLFQGSEDEQFF.

In this sample, this clone turned up a few times. V is TRBV2 and J is TRBJ1-6; TRBD1 agrees at 9 bases. Germline V gene lookup returns CDR1 SNHLY and CDR2 FYNNEI. V lost 4 bases to trimming and J lost 6 bases; unmatched junction nucleotides: 4. CDR3 length: 15 residues. The CDR3, as DNA: TGTGCCAGCAGTGGACAGGGGGGCATTAATTCACCCCTCCACTTT. The encoded protein is CASSGQGGINSPLHF.

The chain uses TRBV5-3 and TRBJ2-7; 11 nucleotides match TRBD2. TRBV5-3 is an ORF, and what it does is uncertain. The V and J ends lost 4 bases and 4 bases, in that order; junction bases with no gene match: 19. The CDR3 is made up of 19 amino acids. CDR3 residues: CARSHTTSGSSPNVYEQYF. DNA for the CDR3: TGTGCCAGAAGCCATACTACTAGCGGGAGTTCCCCCAACGTTTACGAGCAGTACTTC.

This chain links TRBV5-1 with TRBJ1-4, with TRBD1 matching 12 bases. V gave up 0 bases and J gave up 8 bases; unmatched junction bases: 2. Germline CDR1 SGHRS, CDR2 YFSETQ. CDR3 length: 15 residues. The CDR3 spells CASSLAGTGGEKLFF. CDR3 nucleotides: TGCGCCAGCAGCTTGGCCGGGACAGGGGGCGAAAAACTGTTTTTT.

The chain uses TRBV2 and TRBJ2-7; 13 nucleotides agree with TRBD2. The CDR3 sequence is 14 residues long. Trimming at V came to 8 bases and at J to 4 bases, leaving 5 bases not matched to a gene. Per germline, CDR1 SNHLY and CDR2 FYNNEI. Written as DNA, the CDR3 is TGTGCCAGCGGGTCGACTAGCGGGAGGTACGAGCAGTACTTC. Translated, it gives CASGSTSGRYEQYF.

The chain employs TRBV5-1 and TRBJ2-1, with TRBD2 matching over 13 bases. Germline CDR1 reads SGHRS; CDR2 reads YFSETQ. This CDR3 region has 15 residues. Unmatched junction bases numbered 4, after V lost 5 bases and J lost 5 bases. CDR3 amino acids: CASSSLAGGNNEQFF. CDR3 sequence (DNA): TGCGCCAGCAGTTCACTAGCGGGAGGGAACAATGAGCAGTTCTTC.

This clone came up many times. The V gene is TRBV5-1, the J gene TRBJ1-1, with 12 bases fitting TRBD1. The germline V gene has CDR1 SGHRS and CDR2 YFSETQ. The CDR3 spans 17 residues. The V gene end was trimmed by 4 bases and the J gene end by 4 bases; junction bases not matched to a gene: 11. This chain's CDR3 is CASSPGGTGGASTEAFF. Here the CDR3 DNA reads TGCGCCAGCAGCCCGGGAGGGACAGGGGGCGCGAGCACTGAAGCTTTCTTT.

J is TRBJ1-4 and V is TRBV7-3, with D uncertain. V was pared by 5 bases and J by 0 bases, with 10 bases between. Germline V gives CDR1 SGHTA, CDR2 FQGTGA. The CDR3 contains 15 residues. DNA of the CDR3: TGTGCCAGCAGCCGCAGCGTTCCAACTAATGAAAAACTGTTTTTT. As protein: CASSRSVPTNEKLFF.

The chain has TRBV6-1 and TRBJ2-1, with 8 bases lining up with TRBD1. Looked up from germline, CDR1 is MNHNS and CDR2 is SASEGT. CDR3 length: 16 amino acids. Losses at the gene ends were 0 bases for V and 6 bases for J; bases not matched to a gene: 7. The CDR3 is CASSEAWWTGTNEQFF. The CDR3 bases are TGTGCCAGCAGTGAAGCGTGGTGGACAGGGACCAATGAGCAGTTCTTC.

This chain connects TRBV19 to TRBJ2-5, with 8 bases lining up with TRBD1. The junction had 4 bases not matched to a gene; V was cut back by 6 bases and J by 1 base. The CDR3 runs to 14 residues. Germline lookup yields CDR1 LNHDA and CDR2 SQIVND (reference sequence). The CDR3 protein is CASSPGTGQETQYF. DNA of the CDR3: TGTGCCAGTAGCCCAGGGACAGGCCAAGAGACCCAGTACTTC.

This chain joins TRBV27 and TRBJ1-5; D possibly corresponds to TRBD1 (5 bases). V lost 5 bases and J lost 4, with 12 bases in between. The germline V gene encodes CDR1 MNHEY and CDR2 SMNVEV (reference sequence). The CDR3 loop spans 14 amino acids. This CDR3 reads CASSLSKGNQPQHF. The CDR3 DNA reads as TGTGCCAGCAGTCTAAGTAAGGGGAATCAGCCCCAGCATTTT.

This chain connects TRBV7-8 to TRBJ1-2, with 10 positions matching TRBD1. J was trimmed by 3 bases and V by 7 bases; bases with no gene match: 8. Germline assignment: CDR1 SGHVS and CDR2 FQNEAQ. This CDR3 is 15 amino acids long. CDR3 DNA sequence: TGTGCCAGCACCCAAGGGACAGGGGTGCACTATGGCTACACCTTC. It translates to CASTQGTGVHYGYTF.

The chain uses TRBV2 and TRBJ2-2, with 7 bases lining up with TRBD2. Germline V gene data show CDR1 as SNHLY and CDR2 as FYNNEI. V lost 3 bases, J lost 5 bases, and 3 bases stayed unmatched. CDR3 length equals 14 residues. CDR3 nucleotide sequence: TGTGCCAGCAGTGATCCGGGGGGTACCGGGGAGCTGTTTTTT. It specifies CASSDPGGTGELFF.

This sequence joins TRBV5-1 and TRBJ2-3; 9 nucleotides align to TRBD2. V trimming: 3 bases; J trimming: 1 base; junction bases outside the gene matches: 6. Germline-derived CDR1 and CDR2 are SGHRS and YFSETQ. CDR3 length equals 16 residues. The CDR3 reads CASSSLTSGGTDTQYF. CDR3 coding DNA: TGCGCCAGCAGCTCACTGACTAGCGGAGGCACAGATACGCAGTATTTT.

The V gene is TRBV19, the J gene TRBJ2-1, with D possibly TRBD2 on 5 matching bases. Trimming removed 2 bases from V and 0 bases from J, with 11 bases in between. Germline V CDR1 and CDR2: LNHDA, SQIVND (reference sequence). The CDR3 is made up of 16 amino acids. In DNA form, the CDR3 reads TGTGCCAGTAGTATAATAGCGAAGGCCTCCTACAATGAGCAGTTCTTC. Amino acids: CASSIIAKASYNEQFF.

CDR3 protein: CARSPSGHLTDTQYF. The CDR3 coding sequence is TGTGCCAGAAGCCCCAGCGGCCACCTCACAGATACGCAGTATTTT. V and J are TRBV5-3 and TRBJ2-3; a weak D match, TRBD2 (5 bases). TRBV5-3 belongs to the ORF category, with a function that is uncertain. The CDR3 spans 15 residues. V shed 4 bases and J shed 2 bases, with 14 bases lying between them.

Points on this clone: One end of the junction does not line up with germline, which may come from a read error. V usage is TRBV3-1 (or the pseudogene TRBV3-2) and J usage is TRBJ2-2, with unresolved D. Germline V gene sequence: CDR1 LGHDT, CDR2 YNNKEL (reference sequence). There are 14 residues in the CDR3. The CDR3 loop reads CASSPARNSGELFF. The CDR3 nucleotides are TGTGCCAGCAGCCCGGCCCGGAACAGCGGGGAGCTGTTTTTT.

The CDR3 loop reads CATSDLTTDTGELFF. As DNA, the CDR3 is TGTGCCACCAGTGACCTTACGACAGACACCGGGGAGCTGTTTTTT. V gene TRBV24-1 combines with J gene TRBJ2-2, with TRBD1 as a possible D gene (5 bases). The V end was cut by 4 bases, the J end by 3 bases, with 11 bases between. Germline lookup yields CDR1 KGHDR and CDR2 SFDVKD. The CDR3 totals 15 residues.

The chain recombines TRBV14 with TRBJ2-2; D might be TRBD2 (6 bases). In germline, CDR1 is SGHDN, CDR2 FVKESK. V shed 1 base and J shed 4 bases, with 19 bases lying between them. The CDR3 runs 18 residues. The CDR3 region is CASSQGGLKRATTGELFF. As DNA, the CDR3 is TGTGCCAGCAGCCAAGGGGGCCTTAAGCGGGCGACCACCGGGGAGCTGTTTTTT.

J is TRBJ1-1 and V is TRBV10-2; D gene unclear. There are 12 residues in the CDR3. V shed 2 bases and J shed 11 bases, with 12 bases lying between them. Germline V CDR1 and CDR2: WSHSY, SAAADI. This chain's CDR3 is CASSEPERVAFF. The CDR3 DNA reads as TGCGCCAGCAGTGAGCCCGAGAGAGTGGCTTTCTTT.